Listed below are T cell receptor beta chains from one sample, sequenced in a study of vaccination and CD4 T cells after COVID-19. TCRdb re-called the PCR reads with MiXCR, one entry per CDR3 protein. The repertoire holds more than 14,000 distinct CDR3 sequences, around 44% seen once, with roughly 8.1% in the top ten. The antigens of these receptors remain unknown. Sequencing was done on a sample of CD4+ T cells from blood, cultured in vitro. The receptors here all came from a human donor who had recovered from COVID-19. Both conserved end residues are trimmed from each CDR3. The order of the fields is CDR3 protein, J gene, V gene.

cdr3_aa: SARPQGWSGYT
j_call: TRBJ1-2
v_call: TRBV20-1

cdr3_aa: ASSLGPGYGYT
j_call: TRBJ1-2
v_call: TRBV11-2

cdr3_aa: ASSYSRSRGYNSPLH
j_call: TRBJ1-6
v_call: TRBV6-5

cdr3_aa: SARPGGRRLTGELF
j_call: TRBJ2-2
v_call: TRBV20-1

cdr3_aa: SARDQVFGSYEQY
j_call: TRBJ2-7
v_call: TRBV20-1

cdr3_aa: ASSWDWGLYQPQH
j_call: TRBJ1-5
v_call: TRBV6-5

cdr3_aa: ASSLSGTGYYNEQF
j_call: TRBJ2-1
v_call: TRBV11-3

cdr3_aa: ASSFGHTDTQY
j_call: TRBJ2-3
v_call: TRBV5-4

cdr3_aa: ASSFTGTMRPQH
j_call: TRBJ1-5
v_call: TRBV27

cdr3_aa: ASSSTNSGRAKNIQY
j_call: TRBJ2-4
v_call: TRBV6-5

cdr3_aa: SAGQGALSYNEQF
j_call: TRBJ2-1
v_call: TRBV20-1

cdr3_aa: AWSGGNYGYT
j_call: TRBJ1-2
v_call: TRBV30

cdr3_aa: ARDTRLAF
j_call: TRBJ1-1
v_call: TRBV10-1

cdr3_aa: ASSYARAQNEKLF
j_call: TRBJ1-4
v_call: TRBV6-5

cdr3_aa: ASSYSTEAF
j_call: TRBJ1-1
v_call: TRBV6-2/TRBV6-3

cdr3_aa: ASSLGYQGAANEKLF
j_call: TRBJ1-4
v_call: TRBV7-8

cdr3_aa: ASSLNPFGRNYGYT
j_call: TRBJ1-2
v_call: TRBV6-5

cdr3_aa: ASSLGDILGRPLH
j_call: TRBJ1-6
v_call: TRBV7-2

cdr3_aa: ASSFFIAGGRAEQF
j_call: TRBJ2-1
v_call: TRBV11-2

cdr3_aa: ASSSSSGGAPQVTDTQY
j_call: TRBJ2-3
v_call: TRBV6-5

cdr3_aa: ASSLDRTNNSPLH
j_call: TRBJ1-6
v_call: TRBV6-1

cdr3_aa: ASSLGQGAGSPLH
j_call: TRBJ1-6
v_call: TRBV7-2

cdr3_aa: ASSLATSVRGGQETQY
j_call: TRBJ2-5
v_call: TRBV5-1

cdr3_aa: ASSLCESCEAF
j_call: TRBJ1-1
v_call: TRBV5-1

cdr3_aa: ASSFLSGRAYNEQF
j_call: TRBJ2-1
v_call: TRBV7-6

cdr3_aa: ASSLAWASGGKETQY
j_call: TRBJ2-5
v_call: TRBV7-2

cdr3_aa: ASRPGTGGNEQF
j_call: TRBJ2-1
v_call: TRBV6-1

cdr3_aa: SARLAGVYEQY
j_call: TRBJ2-7
v_call: TRBV20-1

cdr3_aa: SGRTGQNSNTEAF
j_call: TRBJ1-1
v_call: TRBV29-1